This TCR beta chain was found in a study of regulatory T cells in long-lasting Graves disease. This clonotype occurred many times. Time point meaning: newly diagnosed GD, antithyroid drugs for less than 3 months. The authors made the TCR library using RNA they extracted from PBMCs. The authors built TCR beta libraries using iRepertoire HTBI primers and Arm-PCR of CDR3 regions. TCRdb itself ran the multiplex PCR reads through MiXCR, one entry per CDR3 protein. The table has a few hundred thousand distinct CDR3 sequences, about 18% seen once. A further study also used this sample, focusing on T cells in Graves' hyperthyroidism and ophthalmopathy.

Sequencing used peripheral blood mononuclear cells (PBMCs), obtained at new diagnosis, from a patient treated with antithyroid drugs. The clonotype was recovered from a woman in her thirties with Graves disease.

In DNA, the CDR3 is TGTGCCAGCTCACTTCAGGAGGGGTACTACAATGAGCAGTTCTTC. Its protein product is CASSLQEGYYNEQFF. This chain connects TRBV18 to TRBJ2-1, with D tentatively TRBD2 (6 bases). The V end lost 4 bases, the J end lost 3 bases, and 13 bases lay between the germline ends. The CDR3 is 15 amino acids. The germline V gene encodes CDR1 KGHSH and CDR2 LQKENI.